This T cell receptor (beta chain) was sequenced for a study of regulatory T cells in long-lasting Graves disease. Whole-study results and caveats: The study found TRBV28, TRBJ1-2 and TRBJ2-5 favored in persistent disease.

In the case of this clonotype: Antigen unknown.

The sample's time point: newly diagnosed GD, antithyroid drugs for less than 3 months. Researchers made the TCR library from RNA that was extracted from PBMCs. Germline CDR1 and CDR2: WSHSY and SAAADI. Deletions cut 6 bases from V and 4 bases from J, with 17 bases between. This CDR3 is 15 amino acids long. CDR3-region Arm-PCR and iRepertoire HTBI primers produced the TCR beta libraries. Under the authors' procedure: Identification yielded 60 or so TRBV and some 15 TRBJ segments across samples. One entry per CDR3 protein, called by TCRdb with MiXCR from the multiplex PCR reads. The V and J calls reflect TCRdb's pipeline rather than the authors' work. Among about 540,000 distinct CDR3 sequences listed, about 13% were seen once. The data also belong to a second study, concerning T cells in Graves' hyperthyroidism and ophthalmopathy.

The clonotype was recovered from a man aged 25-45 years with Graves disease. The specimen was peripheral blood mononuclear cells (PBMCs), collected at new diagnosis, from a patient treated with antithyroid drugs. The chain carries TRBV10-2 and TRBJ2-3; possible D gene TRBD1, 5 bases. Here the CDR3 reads CASRKIGALPDTQYF. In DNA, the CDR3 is TGCGCCAGCAGGAAGATAGGGGCCCTTCCAGATACGCAGTATTTT.